These T cell receptor beta chains were read from a single sample in a study of T-cell reconstitution after alpha-beta-depleted transplantation in children. One entry per CDR3 protein results from TCRdb running MiXCR on the PCR reads. The table shows 700,000 to 850,000 distinct CDR3 sequences, with roughly 15% occurring only once. Sequenced here: PBMCs, mostly from graft donor cells, sampled 360 days after TCRalphabeta/CD19-depleted stem cell transplant. The receptors come from a male patient aged 10-17 years who had a stem cell transplant for acute lymphoblastic leukemia, so the T cells may come from the graft donor. CDR3s include the opening cysteine and the closing phenylalanine or tryptophan. A D gene is named only where the DNA matches it firmly. Clone sizes are given selectively: once, few, many, or a class where the clone is expanded.

cdr3_aa	cdr3_nt	v_call	j_call	d_call	clone_size
CASSEYLAGVAYEQYF	TGCGCCAGCAGTGAGTACTTAGCGGGAGTTGCCTACGAGCAGTACTTC	TRBV10-2	TRBJ2-7	TRBD2	.
CASSPLPGGQGAGGYTF	TGCGCCAGCAGCCCCCTACCTGGGGGACAGGGGGCAGGAGGCTACACCTTC	TRBV5-1	TRBJ1-2	TRBD1	.
CASSLTGTTDYEQYF	TGTGCCAGCAGTTTGACCGGGACTACAGATTACGAGCAGTACTTC	TRBV6-5	TRBJ2-7	TRBD2	few
CASSIFGARGDEQFF	TGTGCCAGTAGTATTTTTGGAGCAAGGGGGGATGAGCAGTTCTTC	TRBV19	TRBJ2-1	.	.
CASSRGPSDSYEQYF	TGTGCCAGCAGCCGGGGGCCTAGCGACTCCTACGAGCAGTACTTC	TRBV11-2	TRBJ2-7	.	.
CASSIWTGKYTEAFF	TGTGCCAGCAGCATTTGGACAGGGAAGTACACTGAAGCTTTCTTT	TRBV7-9	TRBJ1-1	TRBD1	.
CASSSYPGAHEQYF	TGTGCCAGCAGTTCCTACCCAGGTGCCCACGAGCAGTACTTC	TRBV12-3/TRBV12-4	TRBJ2-7	.	few
CAISTQTGLGGYTF	TGTGCCATCAGTACCCAGACAGGGCTTGGAGGCTACACCTTC	TRBV10-3	TRBJ1-2	TRBD1	.
CASSPGQAPGELFF	TGTGCCAGCAGCCCCGGACAGGCACCCGGGGAGCTGTTTTTT	TRBV13	TRBJ2-2	TRBD1	.
CSVDRRSDNEQFF	TGCAGCGTTGACAGGCGGTCTGACAATGAGCAGTTCTTC	TRBV29-1	TRBJ2-1	.	few
CASSMIAGSNEQFF	TGTGCCAGTAGTATGATAGCGGGGAGCAATGAGCAGTTCTTC	TRBV19	TRBJ2-1	TRBD2	.
CSVRGEAGRGKEDTQYF	TGCAGCGTCAGAGGGGAAGCCGGACGGGGGAAGGAGGATACGCAGTATTTT	TRBV29-1	TRBJ2-3	.	many
CASSLLATGNTEAFF	TGTGCCAGCAGCCTACTCGCGACGGGGAACACTGAAGCTTTCTTT	TRBV3-1	TRBJ1-1	.	.
CASSRRGQNLLQETQYF	TGTGCCAGCAGCCGACGGGGCCAGAACCTTCTTCAAGAGACCCAGTACTTC	TRBV11-2	TRBJ2-5	.	.
CASSLSGPGGTGELFF	TGTGCCAGCAGCTTAAGTGGGCCGGGGGGGACCGGGGAGCTGTTTTTT	TRBV11-1	TRBJ2-2	TRBD2	once
CASSQDWTGDNEQFF	TGTGCCAGCAGCCAAGACTGGACAGGGGACAATGAGCAGTTCTTC	TRBV3-1	TRBJ2-1	TRBD1	.
CASSLGRRLQETQYF	TGTGCCAGCAGCTTGGGGCGGAGACTACAAGAGACCCAGTACTTC	TRBV11-2	TRBJ2-5	.	.
CASSLGMNTPASNYGYTF	TGCGCCAGCAGCTTGGGCATGAACACGCCCGCATCTAACTATGGCTACACCTTC	TRBV5-1	TRBJ1-2	.	few
CASSEFLLTSVYTDTQYF	TGTGCCAGCAGTGAATTTTTGCTGACTAGCGTCTACACAGATACGCAGTATTTT	TRBV2	TRBJ2-3	TRBD2	.
CSGRRGGNQPQHF	TGCAGTGGGCGGAGGGGGGGAAATCAGCCCCAGCATTTT	TRBV20-1	TRBJ1-5	.	few
CASSMRRADTQYF	TGTGCCAGTAGTATGAGGAGGGCAGATACGCAGTATTTT	TRBV19	TRBJ2-3	.	.
CASSLAWGSGRGSKNIQYF	TGTGCCAGCAGCTTAGCGTGGGGTAGCGGGAGAGGATCCAAAAACATTCAGTACTTC	TRBV7-6	TRBJ2-4	TRBD2	once
CASSAVRMGADTQYF	TGTGCCAGCAGTGCCGTGAGAATGGGAGCAGATACGCAGTATTTT	TRBV2	TRBJ2-3	.	.
CASSYHRVGETQYF	TGTGCCAGCAGCTATCACAGGGTCGGGGAGACCCAGTACTTC	TRBV7-2	TRBJ2-5	.	few
CASSVTSGADTQYF	TGCGCCAGCAGCGTGACTAGCGGCGCAGATACGCAGTATTTT	TRBV5-1	TRBJ2-3	TRBD2	many
CASRIDTLHRDNYGYTF	TGCGCCAGCAGGATCGATACCCTCCACCGGGACAACTATGGCTACACCTTC	TRBV5-1	TRBJ1-2	.	few
CASSLAVLGNYEQYF	TGCGCCAGCAGCTTGGCCGTTTTAGGAAACTACGAGCAGTACTTC	TRBV5-1	TRBJ2-7	.	.
CASSIGRASTDTQYF	TGCGCCAGCAGCATCGGGAGGGCTAGCACAGATACGCAGTATTTT	TRBV5-1	TRBJ2-3	TRBD2	few
CASSLAARGQPQHF	TGTGCCAGCAGTTTAGCAGCCAGAGGTCAGCCCCAGCATTTT	TRBV12-3/TRBV12-4	TRBJ1-5	.	.
CASSAGQGWTNTEAFF	TGTGCCAGCAGCGCGGGACAGGGGTGGACGAACACTGAAGCTTTCTTT	TRBV9	TRBJ1-1	TRBD1	.
CASSLSGISPRDIQYF	TGCGCCAGCAGCCTAAGCGGGATTTCCCCCCGGGACATTCAGTACTTC	TRBV4-1	TRBJ2-4	TRBD2	few
CASSLVSGSPHNEQFF	TGCGCCAGCAGCTTGGTTTCCGGCAGTCCCCACAATGAGCAGTTCTTC	TRBV5-1	TRBJ2-1	.	.
CASSGFLDRASQPQHF	TGTGCCAGCAGTGGGTTCTTGGACAGGGCTTCTCAGCCCCAGCATTTT	TRBV5-6	TRBJ1-5	TRBD1	few
CASSFGRRLAGGTYEQYF	TGCGCCAGCAGCTTCGGACGGCGACTAGCGGGAGGCACCTACGAGCAGTACTTC	TRBV5-1	TRBJ2-7	TRBD2	.
CASSFSGGRNNEQFF	TGTGCCAGCAGTTTCTCGGGAGGGCGAAACAATGAGCAGTTCTTC	TRBV12-3/TRBV12-4	TRBJ2-1	TRBD2	.
CASSLRGAEQFF	TGTGCCAGCAGTCTCAGGGGAGCTGAGCAGTTCTTC	TRBV12-3/TRBV12-4	TRBJ2-1	.	few
CASSPSGGALTEAFF	TGTGCCAGCAGCCCCAGCGGGGGAGCCCTCACTGAAGCTTTCTTT	TRBV7-3	TRBJ1-1	.	.
CASSSGTSDADTQYF	TGTGCCAGCAGCTCAGGTACTAGCGACGCAGATACGCAGTATTTT	TRBV4-2	TRBJ2-3	TRBD2	few
CASRTTWGTEAFF	TGTGCCAGCAGGACTACCTGGGGCACTGAAGCTTTCTTT	TRBV25-1	TRBJ1-1	.	.
CASSYSSTSPSYEQYF	TGTGCCAGCAGTTACTCCTCGACTAGTCCCTCCTACGAGCAGTACTTC	TRBV6-5	TRBJ2-7	.	few
CATSDLRHQNNEQFF	TGTGCCACCAGTGATTTGAGACACCAAAACAATGAGCAGTTCTTC	TRBV24-1	TRBJ2-1	.	few
CASSLTGWSNQPQHF	TGTGCCAGCTCTCTCACAGGGTGGAGCAATCAGCCCCAGCATTTT	TRBV18	TRBJ1-5	.	few
CASSQDSAGREQFF	TGTGCCAGCAGCCAAGATTCGGCCGGGCGGGAGCAGTTCTTC	TRBV4-2	TRBJ2-1	.	.
CASQIVQGRGYTF	TGTGCCAGTCAGATCGTCCAGGGGCGCGGCTACACCTTC	TRBV2	TRBJ1-2	.	few
CSVEGGQTYEQYF	TGCAGCGTTGAAGGTGGACAGACCTACGAGCAGTACTTC	TRBV29-1	TRBJ2-7	.	many
CASSLVGGRASDTQYF	TGCGCCAGCAGCTTGGTTGGCGGGAGGGCCTCAGATACGCAGTATTTT	TRBV5-1	TRBJ2-3	TRBD2	.
CSAPGHQNEKLFF	TGCAGTGCCCCGGGACACCAAAATGAAAAACTGTTTTTT	TRBV20-1	TRBJ1-4	.	.
CASSQGLAGGDHEQYF	TGTGCCAGCAGCCAAGGACTAGCGGGAGGCGATCACGAGCAGTACTTC	TRBV4-2	TRBJ2-7	TRBD2	many
CSVESLEQGGYEQYF	TGCAGCGTTGAGAGCTTGGAACAGGGGGGTTACGAGCAGTACTTC	TRBV29-1	TRBJ2-7	TRBD1	.
CSVMGQGNTIYF	TGCAGCGTGATGGGACAGGGAAACACCATATATTTT	TRBV29-1	TRBJ1-3	TRBD1	few
CASKSRGQGSTEAFF	TGTGCCAGCAAGAGCCGAGGTCAGGGAAGCACTGAAGCTTTCTTT	TRBV7-8	TRBJ1-1	.	.
CASNTRNPDTQYF	TGTGCCAGCAATACTAGAAACCCAGATACGCAGTATTTT	TRBV7-2	TRBJ2-3	.	.
CASRSGGPYNEQFF	TGTGCCAGCAGATCGGGAGGGCCCTACAATGAGCAGTTCTTC	TRBV7-2	TRBJ2-1	TRBD2	.
CASSPEASYEQYF	TGTGCCAGCAGTCCGGAGGCCTCCTACGAGCAGTACTTC	TRBV25-1	TRBJ2-7	.	few
CASSQEGPWAKNIQYF	TGCGCCAGCAGCCAAGAAGGGCCGTGGGCCAAAAACATTCAGTACTTC	TRBV4-1	TRBJ2-4	.	.
CASSRSSGYNEQFF	TGTGCCAGCAGCCGGAGTAGCGGGTACAATGAGCAGTTCTTC	TRBV4-2	TRBJ2-1	TRBD2	many
CASNPGGYNSPLHF	TGCGCCAGTAACCCGGGAGGCTATAATTCACCCCTCCACTTT	TRBV5-1	TRBJ1-6	.	many
CSASDGRASPIGEQYF	TGCAGTGCTTCTGACGGGAGGGCTTCGCCCATCGGCGAGCAGTACTTC	TRBV20-1	TRBJ2-7	TRBD2	.
CSASPVTAANEQFF	TGCAGCGCTTCCCCGGTGACAGCCGCCAATGAGCAGTTCTTC	TRBV29-1	TRBJ2-1	.	.
CASKWGMNTEAFF	TGTGCCAGCAAATGGGGGATGAACACTGAAGCTTTCTTT	TRBV7-3	TRBJ1-1	.	.